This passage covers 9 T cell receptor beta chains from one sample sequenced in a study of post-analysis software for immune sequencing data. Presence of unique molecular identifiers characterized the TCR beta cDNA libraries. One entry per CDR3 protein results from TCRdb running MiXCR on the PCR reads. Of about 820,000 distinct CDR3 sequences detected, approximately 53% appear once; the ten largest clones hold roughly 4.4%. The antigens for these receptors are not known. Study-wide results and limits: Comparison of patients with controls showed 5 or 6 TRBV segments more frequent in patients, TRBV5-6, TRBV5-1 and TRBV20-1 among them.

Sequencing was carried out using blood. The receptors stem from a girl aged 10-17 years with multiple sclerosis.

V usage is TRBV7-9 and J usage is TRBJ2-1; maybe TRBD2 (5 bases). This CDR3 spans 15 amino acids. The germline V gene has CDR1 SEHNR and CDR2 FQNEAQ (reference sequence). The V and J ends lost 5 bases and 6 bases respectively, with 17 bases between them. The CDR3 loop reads CASSPPAGKGNEQFF. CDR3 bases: TGTGCCAGCAGCCCTCCGGCGGGTAAAGGCAATGAGCAGTTCTTC.

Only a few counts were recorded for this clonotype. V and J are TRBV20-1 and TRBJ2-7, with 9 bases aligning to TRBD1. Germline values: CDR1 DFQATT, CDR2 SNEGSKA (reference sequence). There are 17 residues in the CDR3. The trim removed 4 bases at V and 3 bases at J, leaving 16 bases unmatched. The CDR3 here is CSATPGQGKTGRYEQYF. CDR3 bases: TGCAGTGCTACGCCGGGACAGGGAAAAACGGGCCGCTACGAGCAGTACTTC.

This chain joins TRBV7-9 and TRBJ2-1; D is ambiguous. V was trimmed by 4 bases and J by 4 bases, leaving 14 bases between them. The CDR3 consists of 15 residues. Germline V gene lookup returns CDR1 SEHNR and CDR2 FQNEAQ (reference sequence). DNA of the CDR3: TGTGCCAGCAGCTCCTCCCCCCACGGATACAATGAGCAGTTCTTC. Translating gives CASSSSPHGYNEQFF.

This CDR3 is CASSWRGSTDTQYF. DNA for the CDR3: TGTGCCAGCAGTTGGCGGGGGTCCACAGATACGCAGTATTTT. V is TRBV6-6 and J is TRBJ2-3; 7 bases agree with TRBD2. Germline V gives CDR1 MNHNY, CDR2 SVGAGI (reference sequence). V was pared by 4 bases and J by 2 bases, with 3 bases of the junction left unmatched. There are 14 residues in the CDR3.

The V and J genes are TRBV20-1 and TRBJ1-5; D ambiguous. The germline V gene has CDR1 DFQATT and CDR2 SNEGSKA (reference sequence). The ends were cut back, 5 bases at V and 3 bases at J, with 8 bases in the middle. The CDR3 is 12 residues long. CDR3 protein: CSASLANQPQHF. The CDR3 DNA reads TGCAGTGCTTCACTTGCCAATCAGCCCCAGCATTTT.

CDR3 nucleotides: TGCGCCAGCAGCCCCGATAACTCAGATACGCAGTATTTT. Residues: CASSPDNSDTQYF. The V gene is TRBV5-1, the J gene TRBJ2-3; D gene uncertain. The germline V and J ends were trimmed by 4 bases and 4 bases, with 10 bases remaining between them. Germline CDR1 SGHRS, CDR2 YFSETQ. The CDR3 length is 13 residues.

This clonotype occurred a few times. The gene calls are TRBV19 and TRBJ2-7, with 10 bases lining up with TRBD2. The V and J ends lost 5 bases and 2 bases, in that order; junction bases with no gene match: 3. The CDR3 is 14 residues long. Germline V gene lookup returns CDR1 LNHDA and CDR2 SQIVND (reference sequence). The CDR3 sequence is CASSSGTSAYEQYF. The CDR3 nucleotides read TGTGCCAGTAGTTCCGGGACTAGCGCCTACGAGCAGTACTTC. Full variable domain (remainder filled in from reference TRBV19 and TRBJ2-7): DGGITQSPKYLFRKEGQNVTLSCEQNLNHDAMYWYRQDPGQGLRLIYYSQIVNDFQKGDIAEGYSVSREKKESFPLTVTSAQKNPTAFYLCASSSGTSAYEQYFGPGTRLTVT.

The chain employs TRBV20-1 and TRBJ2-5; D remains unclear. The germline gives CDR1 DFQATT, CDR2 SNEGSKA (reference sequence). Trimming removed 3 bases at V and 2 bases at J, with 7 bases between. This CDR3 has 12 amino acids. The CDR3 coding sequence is TGCAGTGCTAGTTTGCCACAAGAGACCCAGTACTTC. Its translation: CSASLPQETQYF.

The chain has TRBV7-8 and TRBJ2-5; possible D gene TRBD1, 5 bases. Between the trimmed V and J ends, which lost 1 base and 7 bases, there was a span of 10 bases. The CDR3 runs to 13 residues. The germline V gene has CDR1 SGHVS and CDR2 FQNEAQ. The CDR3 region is CASSLEGLGTQYF. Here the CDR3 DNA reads TGTGCCAGCAGCTTAGAGGGGTTGGGGACCCAGTACTTC.